These 5 T cell receptor beta chains were all obtained from the same sample, sequenced in a study of blood T cell repertoires in COVID-19. Sequencing used immunoSEQ multiplex PCR; TCRdb keeps in-frame clones, though not all of them. The table includes 65,000 to 80,000 clones, roughly four fifths detected once. The sequencing input was peripheral blood. All receptors derive from a man in his fifties with acute or convalescent COVID-19.

The chain combines TRBV9 with TRBJ2-3; a weak D match, TRBD1 (6 bases). This CDR3 region has 15 residues. Germline CDR1 and CDR2: SGDLS and YYNGEE. V lost 4 bases, J lost 4 bases, and 16 bases lay in between. The chain's CDR3 is CASSLWTEGADTQYF. In DNA form, the CDR3 reads TGTGCCAGCAGCCTCTGGACAGAAGGGGCAGATACGCAGTATTTT.

The V gene is TRBV6-4, the J gene TRBJ2-3, with TRBD2 identical over 11 bases. The germline gives CDR1 MRHNA, CDR2 SNTAGT. This CDR3 spans 18 amino acids. The junction had 11 bases not matched to a gene; V was cut back by 5 bases and J by 1 base. Here the CDR3 DNA reads TGTGCCAGCAGTCCTTTAGCGGGAGGGCCGGGAGGCACAGATACGCAGTATTTT. Translation: CASSPLAGGPGGTDTQYF.

CDR3 amino acids: CASSLDPQNNSPLHF. The CDR3 DNA follows: TGTGCCAGCAGCTTAGACCCACAGAATAATTCACCCCTCCACTTT. The gene calls are TRBV7-8 and TRBJ1-6; no clear D gene. CDR3 length equals 15 residues. Trimming cost V 1 base and J 5 bases, with 9 bases left between them. From germline, CDR1 is SGHVS and CDR2 FQNEAQ.

This sequence joins TRBV6-2 or TRBV6-3 and TRBJ1-2, with TRBD1 matching 8 bases. CDR1 is MNHEY and CDR2 is SVGEGT in the germline V gene. V shed 5 bases and J 13 bases; nucleotides not matched to a gene: 18. This CDR3 spans 15 amino acids. CDR3 nucleotides: TGTGCCAGCAGTGACGAGGGGAGATCCTCAGGGGGCCGCACCTTC. It is translated as CASSDEGRSSGGRTF.

V and J are TRBV24-1 and TRBJ2-2; 14 nucleotides line up with TRBD2. Germline CDR1 is KGHDR and CDR2 is SFDVKD. This CDR3 region has 17 residues. Losses at the gene ends were 2 bases for V and 3 bases for J; bases not matched to a gene: 1. As DNA, the CDR3 is TGTGCCACCAGTGATTGGGGACTAGCGGGAGACACCGGGGAGCTGTTTTTT. Its translation: CATSDWGLAGDTGELFF.